This is a list of T cell receptor beta chains from one sample in a study of regulatory T cells in long-lasting Graves disease. TCRdb re-derived calls from the multiplex PCR reads in MiXCR, one entry per CDR3 protein. The table has hundreds of thousands of distinct CDR3 sequences, around 32% seen once. Sequenced material: peripheral blood mononuclear cells (PBMCs), taken when the disease was refractory, from a patient treated with antithyroid drugs. The receptors shown here come from a female donor with Graves disease. The CDR3 runs from the conserved cysteine through the conserved F or W. Fields, in order: J gene, D gene, CDR3 length, clone size, V gene, CDR3 protein, CDR3 DNA. The D gene is left open where the match is weak. Size values are once, few and many counts, or a class for expanded clones, and some rows have none.

TRBJ1-2,NA,16,few,TRBV20-1,CSARGGTALFRGGYTF,TGCAGTGCTAGAGGGGGGACTGCTTTATTTAGGGGAGGCTACACCTTC
TRBJ2-7,NA,14,once,TRBV12-5,CAGGLGVLKHEQYF,TGTGCTGGTGGTTTAGGGGTCCTAAAGCACGAGCAGTACTTC
TRBJ1-5,NA,15,NA,TRBV25-1,CASSEGTKSNQPQHF,TGTGCCAGCAGTGAGGGGACAAAGAGCAATCAGCCCCAGCATTTT
TRBJ2-5,NA,14,NA,TRBV29-1,CSVGQGNNQETQYF,TGCAGCGTTGGGCAGGGAAATAACCAAGAGACCCAGTACTTC
TRBJ2-7,NA,14,few,TRBV6-5,CASSYQLQGYEQYF,TGTGCCAGCAGTTACCAGCTTCAGGGATACGAGCAGTACTTC
TRBJ2-7,NA,14,few,TRBV28,CASSLARFSYEQYF,TGTGCCAGCAGTTTAGCCAGGTTCTCCTACGAGCAGTACTTC
TRBJ1-5,NA,16,NA,TRBV6-1,CASSEKRTPSNQPQHF,TGTGCCAGCAGTGAAAAAAGGACCCCTAGCAATCAGCCCCAGCATTTT
TRBJ1-1,NA,14,many,TRBV28,CASRPSDRITEAFF,TGTGCCAGCAGGCCCTCAGACAGAATCACTGAAGCTTTCTTT
TRBJ1-3,TRBD1,17,many,TRBV2,CASSERDRGLGGNTIYF,TGTGCCAGCAGCGAAAGGGACAGGGGGCTAGGAGGAAACACCATATATTTT
TRBJ2-7,TRBD1,13,many,TRBV7-6,CASSPDRDYEQYF,TGTGCCAGCAGCCCTGACAGGGACTACGAGCAGTACTTC
TRBJ2-7,NA,15,NA,TRBV4-2,CASSQDNRETYEQYF,TGTGCCAGCAGCCAAGACAATCGGGAAACCTACGAGCAGTACTTC
TRBJ2-7,NA,12,many,TRBV11-2,CASSRPGYEQYF,TGTGCCAGCAGCCGTCCAGGGTACGAGCAGTACTTC
TRBJ2-7,TRBD1,14,many,TRBV12-3/TRBV12-4,CASSRDRDPYEQYF,TGTGCCAGCAGCCGGGACAGGGACCCCTACGAGCAGTACTTC
TRBJ2-2,NA,14,few,TRBV5-1,CASSLLGAGGELFF,TGCGCCAGCAGCTTGTTGGGGGCCGGCGGGGAGCTGTTTTTT